These 9 T cell receptor beta chains were all obtained from the same sample, sequenced in a study of Ad26.COV2.S vaccination and SARS-CoV-2 variants. Treatment specified: about 20 received Ad26.COV2.S at low or high dose, single or two shots; roughly 5 received placebo; per-sample allocation not given. The investigators took samples on day 63 after the first vaccine or placebo injection. TCRdb's table, derived via immunoSEQ multiplex PCR, lists solely in-frame clones and lacks some. The sample holds 350,000 to 500,000 clones, about nine tenths seen once. The source material was peripheral blood, sampled in a trial of Ad26.COV2.S vaccine versus placebo. These receptors were taken from a person between 18 and 65 years old who received the Ad26.COV2.S COVID-19 vaccine or a placebo.

The V and J genes are TRBV30 and TRBJ1-5; a possible D gene is TRBD1 (5 bases). Germline CDR1 and CDR2: GTSNPN and SVGIG (reference sequence). The CDR3 spans 15 residues. V shed 1 base and J shed 3 bases, with 13 bases lying between them. The CDR3 region is CAWSGRGLYNQPQHF. The CDR3 nucleotides are TGTGCCTGGAGTGGTAGGGGCCTCTACAATCAGCCCCAGCATTTT.

V usage is TRBV10-2 and J usage is TRBJ1-1, with 7 positions matching TRBD1. The germline V gene encodes CDR1 WSHSY and CDR2 SAAADI. Germline trimming cut 10 bases from V and 1 base from J; bases unmatched to any gene: 3. The CDR3 totals 12 residues. The CDR3 nucleotides read TGCGCCACCCGACAGGGGAACACTGAAGCTTTCTTT. Its protein product is CATRQGNTEAFF.

The chain carries TRBV12-5 and TRBJ2-2, with no clear D. V was trimmed by 3 bases and J by 0 bases, leaving 8 bases between them. The CDR3 totals 15 residues. The V gene's germline CDR1 is LGHNT and CDR2 FRNRAP. The CDR3 region is CASGLGSANTGELFF. The CDR3 DNA sequence: TGTGCTAGTGGTTTAGGGTCGGCGAACACCGGGGAGCTGTTTTTT.

The genes are TRBV11-2 and TRBJ1-3; D is unclear. V was clipped by 5 bases and J by 0 bases, with 11 bases between them. The germline CDR1 and CDR2 sequences are SGHAT and FQNNGV. The CDR3 contains 15 residues. CDR3 loop: CASSRSSPSGNTIYF. The DNA of the CDR3 is TGTGCCAGCAGCCGGAGCTCGCCCTCTGGAAACACCATATATTTT.

The gene calls are TRBV28 and TRBJ2-5, with a weak D call TRBD1 (5 bases). The CDR3 has 15 amino acids. Germline V gene data show CDR1 as MDHEN and CDR2 as SYDVKM. The V end lost 7 bases, the J end lost 2 bases, and 17 bases lay between the germline ends. The chain's CDR3 is CASTVGAIGQETQYF. CDR3 nucleotides: TGTGCCAGCACCGTAGGGGCTATCGGACAAGAGACCCAGTACTTC. The whole variable domain, filled in from reference TRBV28 and TRBJ2-5, reads DVKVTQSSRYLVKRTGEKVFLECVQDMDHENMFWYRQDPGLGLRLIYFSYDVKMKEKGDIPEGYSVSREKKERFSLILESASTNQTSMYLCASTVGAIGQETQYFGPGTRLLVL.

The genes are TRBV2 and TRBJ2-2; D remains unclear. CDR3 length: 14 residues. Deletions cut 7 bases from V and 3 bases from J, with 12 bases between. Germline lookup yields CDR1 SNHLY and CDR2 FYNNEI. CDR3 sequence: CASKSRADTGELFF. The CDR3 bases are TGTGCCAGCAAAAGTCGGGCGGACACCGGGGAGCTGTTTTTT.

The chain uses TRBV4-1 and TRBJ1-5; D not certain. V was cut by 0 bases and J by 5 bases, with 8 bases left in between. Germline CDR1 MGHRA, CDR2 YSYEKL. This CDR3 is built from 14 residues. The CDR3 protein is CASSQDRWDQPQHF. DNA for the CDR3: TGCGCCAGCAGCCAAGATCGTTGGGATCAGCCCCAGCATTTT.

V and J are TRBV7-9 and TRBJ2-1, with D perhaps TRBD2 (6 bases). CDR3 length: 14 amino acids. Germline V gene data show CDR1 as SEHNR and CDR2 as FQNEAQ (reference sequence). V shed 2 bases and J shed 5 bases, with 10 bases lying between them. The CDR3 is CASSLSGGDNEQFF. The CDR3 DNA reads TGTGCCAGCAGCTTATCCGGCGGGGACAATGAGCAGTTCTTC.

The V call is TRBV6-6, the J call TRBJ2-7; 12 bases align to TRBD1. The CDR3 contains 16 residues. After removal of 8 bases from V and 7 bases from J, the junction contained 15 bases not matched to a gene. Germline V lookup: CDR1 MNHNY, CDR2 SVGAGI (reference sequence). CDR3 region: CASRPGGGQGAQEQYF. The CDR3 nucleotides are TGTGCCAGCCGTCCAGGGGGGGGACAGGGGGCGCAAGAGCAGTACTTC.